Below are 2 T cell receptor beta chains sequenced from a single sample in a study of T cells in Graves' hyperthyroidism and ophthalmopathy. RNA transcripts gave rise to amplified TCR beta CDR3 regions. With the HTBI primer set, the TCR CDR3 went through a first round of RT-PCR. TCRdb fed the multiplex PCR reads into MiXCR, producing one record per CDR3 protein. The table lists around 400,000 distinct CDR3 sequences, more than 20% of them singletons, with less than 85% in the top ten. The specimen sequenced was blood. Receptor source: a man in his forties or fifties with Graves' hyperthyroidism.

This clonotype was counted many times. This chain connects TRBV7-3 to TRBJ2-5; 9 bases are shared with TRBD1. The V gene end was trimmed by 6 bases and the J gene end by 4 bases; junction bases not matched to a gene: 6. CDR3 length: 14 amino acids. Germline CDR1 and CDR2: SGHTA and FQGTGA. The CDR3, as DNA: TGTGCCAGCAGTCAAGGACAGGGGTCAGAGACCCAGTACTTC. As protein: CASSQGQGSETQYF.

The chain employs TRBV20-1 and TRBJ2-1, with D uncertain. Germline V gene sequence: CDR1 DFQATT, CDR2 SNEGSKA (reference sequence). There are 14 residues in the CDR3. Trimming shortened V by 1 base and J by 0 bases, and 7 bases separated the two germline ends. The CDR3 nucleotides are TGCAGTGCTAGAGGGCCCAACTCCTACAATGAGCAGTTCTTC. Translation gives CSARGPNSYNEQFF.